The 14 T cell receptor beta chains below all came from one sample that was sequenced in a study of chemoradiotherapy in HPV16-positive cancers. TCRdb's copy holds only in-frame clones and misses some; the assay was immunoSEQ multiplex PCR. This table holds over a thousand clones, just over 85% found once. The sequences come from tumor tissue, collected from a patient who underwent chemoradiotherapy. The receptors here all came from a human donor with HPV-associated anogenital cancer.

The chain is built from TRBV7-9 and TRBJ2-7; 11 bases are shared with TRBD2. The CDR3 spans 16 residues. The germline CDR1 and CDR2 sequences are SEHNR and FQNEAQ (reference sequence). V shed 6 bases, J shed 3 bases, and the junction held 10 bases outside the gene matches. CDR3 DNA sequence: TGTGCCAGCAGGGAATTAGCGGGAGGGACAAACTACGAGCAGTACTTC. Translated, it gives CASRELAGGTNYEQYF.

The chain recombines TRBV19 with TRBJ2-1; D is possibly TRBD2 (5 bases). The V end lost 3 bases, the J end lost 1 base, and 7 bases lay between the germline ends. This CDR3 spans 14 amino acids. Germline CDR1 is LNHDA and CDR2 is SQIVND (reference sequence). DNA of the CDR3: TGTGCCAGTAGTATCGGGGTTTCCTACAATGAGCAGTTCTTC. Protein sequence: CASSIGVSYNEQFF.

This chain links TRBV5-4 with TRBJ2-2, with unresolved D. The V gene's germline CDR1 is SGHNT and CDR2 YYREEE (reference sequence). V dropped 2 bases and J dropped 1 base, with 12 bases sitting between them. CDR3 length: 16 residues. The CDR3 DNA follows: TGTGCCAGCAGCTTACCCTTAGTTGGGAACACCGGGGAGCTGTTTTTT. It is translated as CASSLPLVGNTGELFF.

The CDR3 loop reads CASSEEQWTTYEQYF. CDR3 coding DNA: TGTGCCAGCAGTGAAGAACAGTGGACAACCTACGAGCAGTACTTC. The chain joins TRBV6-1 to TRBJ2-7, with D maybe TRBD1 (5 bases). The CDR3 contains 15 residues. Trimming cost V 1 base and J 2 bases, with 12 bases left between them. Germline V CDR1 and CDR2: MNHNS, SASEGT.

This rearrangement joins TRBV7-6 to TRBJ2-7; 11 nucleotides agree with TRBD2. J lost 7 bases, V lost 1 base, and 6 bases had no gene match. CDR1 and CDR2 from the germline V gene are SGHVS and FNYEAQ. The CDR3 covers 15 residues. Here the CDR3 reads CASSLVAGGGGEQYF. CDR3 nucleotides: TGTGCCAGCAGCTTAGTAGCGGGAGGGGGAGGGGAGCAGTACTTC. The full variable domain, completed using reference TRBV7-6 and TRBJ2-7, is GAGVSQSPRYKVTKRGQDVALRCDPISGHVSLYWYRQALGQGPEFLTYFNYEAQQDKSGLPNDRFSAERPEGSISTLTIQRTEQRDSAMYRCASSLVAGGGGEQYFGPGTRLTVT.

The gene calls are TRBV6-6 and TRBJ1-3, with a weak D call TRBD1 (6 bases). The length of the CDR3 is 16 residues. V was shortened by 2 bases and J by 4 bases, with 15 bases between the two germline ends. CDR1 is MNHNY and CDR2 is SVGAGI in the germline V gene (reference sequence). The CDR3 region has the DNA TGTGCCAGCAGTTACCCAGGACAGTTACGAGGAAACACCATATATTTT. This gives the protein CASSYPGQLRGNTIYF.

The genes are TRBV4-3 and TRBJ2-3; perhaps D is TRBD1 or TRBD2 (6 bases each). Trimming left V 2 bases short and J 0 bases short, with 12 bases between. This CDR3 has 16 residues. Germline-derived CDR1 and CDR2 are LGHNA and YSLEER. The CDR3 sequence: CASSQLGGRSTDTQYF. CDR3 DNA sequence: TGCGCCAGCAGCCAACTAGGGGGGAGGAGCACAGATACGCAGTATTTT.

The chain combines TRBV5-6 with TRBJ1-1, with D possibly being TRBD1 (6 bases). V gave up 1 base and J gave up 1 base, with 14 bases separating them. The length of the CDR3 is 16 residues. Germline V lookup: CDR1 SGHDT, CDR2 YYEEEE. The chain's CDR3 is CASSLIKRGGNTEAFF. CDR3 nucleotides: TGTGCCAGCAGCTTGATTAAGCGAGGGGGGAACACTGAAGCTTTCTTT.

The rearrangement uses TRBV19 and TRBJ2-1, with 8 bases identical to TRBD2. This CDR3 is 14 amino acids long. V was pared by 7 bases and J by 7 bases, with 9 bases of the junction left unmatched. CDR1 and CDR2 from the germline V gene are LNHDA and SQIVND (reference sequence). CDR3 residues: CASKWTGGRNEQFF. For the CDR3, the DNA is TGTGCCAGTAAATGGACGGGAGGGCGGAATGAGCAGTTCTTC.

J is TRBJ2-2 and V is TRBV5-1, with TRBD2 matching 9 bases. Germline trimming cut 7 bases from V and 4 bases from J; bases unmatched to any gene: 5. The CDR3 consists of 14 residues. Per germline, CDR1 SGHRS and CDR2 YFSETQ. CDR3 nucleotides: TGCGCCAGCCGGGAAGCGGGAGGCACCGGGGAGCTGTTTTTT. Translation: CASREAGGTGELFF.

This clone has just one count. V usage is TRBV7-2 and J usage is TRBJ2-1; D not resolved. Germline values: CDR1 SGHTA, CDR2 FQGNSA. Trimming removed 5 bases at V and 0 bases at J, with 14 bases between. The CDR3 is 16 amino acids. CDR3 region: CASSPPLLSSYNEQFF. Here the CDR3 DNA reads TGTGCCAGCAGCCCCCCTCTACTGAGCTCCTACAATGAGCAGTTCTTC.

The chain joins TRBV29-1 to TRBJ2-1, with D hard to call. Deletions cut 1 base from V and 10 bases from J, with 11 bases between. The V gene's germline CDR1 is SQVTM and CDR2 ANQGSEA. CDR3 size: 12 residues. CDR3 sequence: CSVEVTTTEQFF. CDR3 nucleotides: TGCAGCGTTGAAGTCACGACAACAGAGCAGTTCTTC.

This clone was seen only once. The chain combines TRBV18 with TRBJ2-1; 11 positions match TRBD2. CDR1 KGHSH and CDR2 LQKENI come from the germline V gene. CDR3 size: 16 residues. V lost 2 bases and J lost 6; bases outside the gene matches: 6. The CDR3 loop reads CASSPTGTSGPNEQFF. As DNA, the CDR3 is TGTGCCAGCTCACCAACCGGGACTAGCGGCCCCAATGAGCAGTTCTTC.

This clone has only a few counts. V usage is TRBV7-3 and J usage is TRBJ2-3, with 8 bases that match TRBD2. Trimming took 5 bases from V and 2 from J; bases not matched to a gene: 6. Germline values: CDR1 SGHTA, CDR2 FQGTGA. The CDR3 contains 15 residues. CDR3 amino acids: CASSPRTSHTDTQYF. CDR3 DNA: TGTGCCAGCAGCCCCCGGACTAGCCACACAGATACGCAGTATTTT.